One sample yielded the 18 T cell receptor beta chains listed below, sequenced in a study of T cells after yellow fever vaccination. TCRdb itself ran the 5' RACE reads through MiXCR, one entry per CDR3 protein. The sample has 500,000 to 650,000 distinct CDR3 sequences; about 17% are singletons. Material: PBMCs, obtained 5 days after the first yellow fever vaccination. The receptors were sampled from a man in his late teens or twenties who received the YFV17D yellow fever vaccine.

This clonotype occurred many times. The V call is TRBV11-3, the J call TRBJ2-3, with D uncertain. The CDR3 totals 13 residues. Germline-derived CDR1 and CDR2 are SGHNT and YENEEA. V lost 0 bases and J lost 9, with 10 bases in between. The CDR3 reads CASSLDPGQTQYF. In DNA form, the CDR3 reads TGTGCCAGCAGCTTAGATCCTGGCCAGACGCAGTATTTT.

V is TRBV25-1 and J is TRBJ1-1, with D possibly being TRBD1 (5 bases). V was trimmed by 2 bases and J by 6 bases, leaving 7 bases between them. CDR3 length: 12 amino acids. CDR1 is MGHDK and CDR2 is SYGVNS in the germline V gene. The DNA of the CDR3 is TGTGCCAGCAGTGAAGGGGGGGCTGAAGCTTTCTTT. Its translation is CASSEGGAEAFF.

The chain combines TRBV7-2 with TRBJ2-7, with unresolved D. Germline loops: CDR1 SGHTA, CDR2 FQGNSA. V was cut by 0 bases and J by 2 bases, with 11 bases left in between. The CDR3 loop spans 15 amino acids. CDR3 bases: TGTGCCAGCAGCTTAGCATCCAGTGGCCCCTACGAGCAGTACTTC. Its protein product is CASSLASSGPYEQYF.

The rearrangement uses TRBV27 and TRBJ1-2; TRBD1 matches 8 bases. This CDR3 has 14 residues. After removal of 6 bases from V and 4 bases from J, the junction contained 7 bases not matched to a gene. The germline CDR1 and CDR2 sequences are MNHEY and SMNVEV (reference sequence). Here the CDR3 reads CASRNGQGPYGYTF. CDR3 coding DNA: TGTGCCAGCAGAAACGGACAGGGACCCTATGGCTACACCTTC.

This clonotype was counted ten times or more. This chain joins TRBV11-2 and TRBJ2-3; D is perhaps TRBD1 (6 bases). Per germline, CDR1 SGHAT and CDR2 FQNNGV. This CDR3 contains 22 residues. Trimming removed 0 bases at V and 6 bases at J, with 34 bases between. CDR3 residues: CASSLDARKTGKTASSMDTQYF. The CDR3 coding sequence is TGTGCCAGCAGCTTAGATGCTCGGAAAACAGGGAAGACAGCCAGTAGTATGGATACGCAGTATTTT.

This clonotype was found many times. This chain connects TRBV7-6 to TRBJ2-1, with D possibly being TRBD2 (6 bases). Germline lookup yields CDR1 SGHVS and CDR2 FNYEAQ. This CDR3 has 12 residues. With 7 bases removed from V and 8 bases from J, the gap between germline ends came to 12 bases. The CDR3 sequence is CASTNGGDEQFF. In nucleotides, the CDR3 is TGTGCCAGCACCAACGGAGGGGATGAGCAGTTCTTC.

This clonotype has just a few counts. This chain joins TRBV7-2 and TRBJ2-7, with D possibly being TRBD1 (5 bases). In germline, CDR1 is SGHTA, CDR2 FQGNSA. V lost 4 bases to trimming and J lost 2 bases, with 15 bases between them. This CDR3 has 15 amino acids. The CDR3 DNA follows: TGTGCCAGCAGCTCTTCTCAGACAGCAACCTACGAGCAGTACTTC. The encoded protein is CASSSSQTATYEQYF.

This clonotype was found a few times. The J gene is TRBJ1-5, the V gene TRBV7-8; D not resolved. The V gene lost 4 bases and the J gene lost 2 bases, with 21 bases spanning the gap. This CDR3 has 18 residues. From germline, CDR1 is SGHVS and CDR2 FQNEAQ. The CDR3 region is CASSSTGRTIDGNQPQHF. The CDR3 nucleotides are TGTGCCAGCAGCTCAACCGGACGGACTATAGACGGCAATCAGCCCCAGCATTTT.

The V and J genes are TRBV19 and TRBJ1-1, with 7 bases lining up with TRBD1. The CDR3 has 13 amino acids. The trim removed 6 bases at V and 5 bases at J, leaving 6 bases unmatched. Germline V gene sequence: CDR1 LNHDA, CDR2 SQIVND (reference sequence). The CDR3 spells CASRTGMWTEAFF. CDR3 in DNA: TGTGCCAGTAGGACAGGGATGTGGACTGAAGCTTTCTTT. Using reference TRBV19 and TRBJ1-1 for the parts outside the CDR3, the full variable domain is DGGITQSPKYLFRKEGQNVTLSCEQNLNHDAMYWYRQDPGQGLRLIYYSQIVNDFQKGDIAEGYSVSREKKESFPLTVTSAQKNPTAFYLCASRTGMWTEAFFGQGTRLTVV.

The sample holds a few counts of this clonotype. V is TRBV7-9 and J is TRBJ1-4; no clear D. Germline-derived CDR1 and CDR2 are SEHNR and FQNEAQ (reference sequence). The length of the CDR3 is 13 residues. V shed 1 base and J shed 8 bases, with 8 bases lying between them. The CDR3, as DNA: TGTGCCAGCAGCTTAGAGCAGGACGAAAAACTGTTTTTT. This codes for CASSLEQDEKLFF.

This clonotype was found a few times. The V gene is TRBV7-2, the J gene TRBJ1-4; 9 bases match TRBD1. Losses at the gene ends were 4 bases for V and 8 bases for J; bases not matched to a gene: 2. The CDR3 is made up of 13 amino acids. Germline CDR1 is SGHTA and CDR2 is FQGNSA. The CDR3 sequence is CASSSGQGEKLFF. The CDR3 coding sequence is TGTGCCAGCAGCTCTGGACAGGGGGAAAAACTGTTTTTT.

The chain links TRBV29-1 to TRBJ2-5; the match to TRBD2 covers 7 bases. CDR3 length equals 12 residues. The junction had 10 bases not matched to a gene; V was cut back by 8 bases and J by 7 bases. In germline, CDR1 is SQVTM, CDR2 ANQGSEA. CDR3 coding DNA: TGCAGCCCTTCCACTAGCGTCGGGACCCAGTACTTC. Its protein product is CSPSTSVGTQYF.

This clonotype has a count of ten or more. For the CDR3, the DNA is TGTGCCAGCAGTTTGACTTCCGCCTCCTACGAGCAGTACTTC. Translated, it gives CASSLTSASYEQYF. The V and J genes are TRBV12-3 or TRBV12-4 and TRBJ2-7; unclear D gene. CDR3 length equals 14 residues. Trimming removed 3 bases at V and 0 bases at J, with 9 bases between.

This clonotype was seen a handful of times. This chain joins TRBV10-3 and TRBJ2-1, with TRBD2 matching 13 bases. CDR3 length equals 15 residues. Germline CDR1 is ENHRY and CDR2 is SYGVKD. Trimming at V came to 8 bases and at J to 7 bases, leaving 8 bases not matched to a gene. The CDR3 spells CAIALAGGPANEQFF. CDR3 bases: TGTGCCATCGCACTAGCGGGGGGGCCTGCGAATGAGCAGTTCTTC.

Only a few counts were recorded for this clonotype. The chain has TRBV20-1 and TRBJ2-3, with 14 bases that match TRBD2. CDR1 is DFQATT, CDR2 SNEGSKA, per germline (reference sequence). This CDR3 has 16 residues. J lost 2 bases, V lost 7 bases, and 8 bases had no gene match. The CDR3 coding sequence is TGCAGTGTTCCCCGGACTAGCGGGGGGTTCACAGATACGCAGTATTTT. Amino acid sequence: CSVPRTSGGFTDTQYF.

The sample holds many counts of this clonotype. CDR3 DNA sequence: TGTGCCAGCAGCCCGGCTCGAGGGACGGCCCAAGAGACCCAGTACTTC. As protein: CASSPARGTAQETQYF. The chain couples TRBV11-2 to TRBJ2-5; D is possibly TRBD1 or TRBD2 (5 bases each). Looked up from germline, CDR1 is SGHAT and CDR2 is FQNNGV. The CDR3 consists of 16 residues. V was pared by 5 bases and J by 1 base, with 17 bases between.

This clonotype appeared a few times. This chain connects TRBV18 to TRBJ2-3; a weak D match, TRBD2 (6 bases). The germline gives CDR1 KGHSH, CDR2 LQKENI. This CDR3 spans 17 amino acids. The V gene lost 5 bases and the J gene lost 2 bases, with 20 bases spanning the gap. CDR3 coding DNA: TGTGCCAGCTCATACCGGATTGTGGAGGGCAACACAGATACGCAGTATTTT. Protein sequence: CASSYRIVEGNTDTQYF.

This clonotype was detected only a few times. The V call is TRBV12-3 or TRBV12-4, the J call TRBJ2-7, with TRBD1 as a possible D gene (6 bases). The CDR3 extends over 11 amino acids. Trimming removed 6 bases from V and 12 bases from J, with 15 bases in between. This CDR3 reads CASSLGAGPYF. CDR3 sequence (DNA): TGTGCCAGCAGCCTGGGGGCAGGGCCGTACTTC.